This T cell receptor (beta chain) was recorded in a study of blood T cells in healthy people across ages. PCR was performed a second time for about 7 to 11 cycles using a sample-barcoded 5' primer and a J-beta primer mix. Researchers report that a template-switch adaptor with 12 random nucleotides tagged each cDNA molecule. MiXCR was run by TCRdb on the 5' RACE reads, yielding one entry per CDR3 protein. The sample lists fewer than 1.5 million distinct CDR3 sequences; roughly 40% were seen once. The CDR3 consists of 13 residues. Trimming took off 3 bases at V and 11 bases at J, with 19 bases between the two ends. In germline, CDR1 is DFQATT, CDR2 SNEGSKA (reference sequence). This clonotype was counted a few times. Each sample yielded at least 6 million isolated PBMCs.

The clonotype originates from a woman in her late teens or twenties in good health. The specimen sequenced was blood. The chain uses TRBV20-1 and TRBJ2-5; tentatively, D is TRBD1 (5 bases). The CDR3 DNA is TGCAGTGCTAGGGAAGGGGTAATCCATGAGCAGTACTTC. Translation gives CSAREGVIHEQYF.